A selection of T cell receptor beta chains follows, all from one sample in a study of blood T cell repertoires in COVID-19. Assay: immunoSEQ multiplex PCR; the TCRdb copy retains only in-frame clones and omits some. The data show some 190,000 clones, roughly 84% seen once. Source material: peripheral blood. These receptors all come from a woman over 75 with acute or convalescent COVID-19. CDR3s include the opening cysteine and the closing phenylalanine or tryptophan. D genes are given only for firm matches.

v_gene,j_gene,d_gene,CDR3aa
TRBV27,TRBJ1-2,NA,CASSLSGNNYGYTF
TRBV11-2,TRBJ2-3,TRBD1,CASSQTGVGGDTQYF
TRBV7-2,TRBJ1-5,NA,CASSLQSYSNQPQHF
TRBV28,TRBJ1-1,NA,CASRKTGSVTEAFF
TRBV12-3/TRBV12-4,TRBJ2-3,NA,CASSLSGDTQYF
TRBV28,TRBJ1-3,TRBD1,CATMDRVVNTIYF
TRBV25-1,TRBJ1-2,NA,CATSGWGLRGGSGYTF
TRBV6-5,TRBJ2-7,TRBD1,CASSSGQGGLYEQYF
TRBV9,TRBJ2-6,TRBD1,CASSVEDRVFSGANVLTF
TRBV13,TRBJ2-5,TRBD2,CASSLRVGLAGETQYF
TRBV28,TRBJ1-6,NA,CASSTDNSPLHF
TRBV5-6,TRBJ1-3,NA,CASSLAGIRGNTIYF
TRBV19,TRBJ1-3,TRBD1,CASSTQGRSGNTIYF
TRBV2,TRBJ1-1,NA,CASKPSSYSNTEAFF
TRBV29-1,TRBJ1-2,NA,CSVEGGVGLYGYTF
TRBV6-6,TRBJ1-5,NA,CASSQQENHQPQHF
TRBV5-1,TRBJ1-1,TRBD1,CAGSSTGANTEAFF
TRBV27,TRBJ2-2,NA,CASSSWADTGELFF
TRBV20-1,TRBJ2-2,NA,CSASPLYPGELFF
TRBV10-3,TRBJ1-1,NA,CAKRQATNTEAFF
TRBV3-1/TRBV3-2,TRBJ1-1,TRBD1,CASSHRDRVLNTEAFF
TRBV2,TRBJ2-7,NA,CASSPVYEQYF
TRBV27,TRBJ2-1,TRBD2,CASSLSTADKFGKSGRANEQFF
TRBV9,TRBJ2-1,TRBD2,CASSVSTPRLLAGGPDEQFF
TRBV27,TRBJ1-1,NA,CASSSRTSGGTEAFF
TRBV2,TRBJ1-1,NA,CASGPGTEAFF
TRBV2,TRBJ2-3,NA,CASSGGVRTDTQYF
TRBV5-1,TRBJ1-3,NA,CASSLEGVEGNTIYF
TRBV29-1,TRBJ1-5,NA,CSVEGQGGQPQHF